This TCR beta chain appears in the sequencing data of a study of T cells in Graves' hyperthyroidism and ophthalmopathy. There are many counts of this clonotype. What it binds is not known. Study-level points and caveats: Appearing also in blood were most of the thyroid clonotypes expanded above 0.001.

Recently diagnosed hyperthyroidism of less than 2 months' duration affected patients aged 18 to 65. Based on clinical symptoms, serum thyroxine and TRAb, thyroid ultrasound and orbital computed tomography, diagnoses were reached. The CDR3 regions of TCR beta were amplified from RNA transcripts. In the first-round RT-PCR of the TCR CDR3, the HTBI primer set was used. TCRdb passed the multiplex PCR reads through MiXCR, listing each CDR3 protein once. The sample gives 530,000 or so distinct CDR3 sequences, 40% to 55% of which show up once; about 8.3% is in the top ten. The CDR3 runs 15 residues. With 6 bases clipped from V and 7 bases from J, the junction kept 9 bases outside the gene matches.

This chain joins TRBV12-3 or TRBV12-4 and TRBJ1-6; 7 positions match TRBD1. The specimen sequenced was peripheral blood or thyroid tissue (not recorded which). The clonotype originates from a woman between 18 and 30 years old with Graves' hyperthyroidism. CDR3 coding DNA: TGTGCCAGCAGAATCGCAGACAGGGACAATTCACCCCTCCACTTT. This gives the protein CASRIADRDNSPLHF.